This TCR beta chain was sequenced in a study of cytomegalovirus exposure and HLA in healthy donors. The study's findings and limits: Rare TCR sequences predominated, though certain public TCRs were found in many donors. Researchers reported in a later analysis that common viral pathogens appeared linked to several top clusters.

A remark on this clone: Its antigen is undetermined.

The germline gives CDR1 LNHNV, CDR2 YYDKDF (reference sequence). This CDR3 is 14 amino acids long. The ends were cut back, 0 bases at V and 5 bases at J, with 10 bases in the middle. PCR used 60 Vbeta primers and 13 Jbeta primers. Sequencing used immunoSEQ multiplex PCR; TCRdb keeps in-frame clones, though not all of them. The sample contains 140,000 to 150,000 clones, 75% to 80% of which appear only once. The specimen sequenced was PBMCs. The chain couples TRBV15 to TRBJ1-1, with D unresolved. The TCR comes from a woman aged 30 to 39 in good health and CMV-seronegative. The CDR3 loop reads CATSRDTGLTEAFF. The CDR3 nucleotides are TGTGCCACCAGCAGAGATACCGGTTTGACTGAAGCTTTCTTT.